These 20 T cell receptor beta chains were sequenced from one sample in a study of cytomegalovirus exposure and HLA in healthy donors. Amplification used 60 Vbeta primers and 13 Jbeta primers. Repertoires were generated with immunoSEQ multiplex PCR, while TCRdb's copy carries only in-frame clones and drops some. The table lists 120,000 or so clones, over 70% of them singletons, with 3.5% to 4.5% in the top ten. The specimen was PBMCs. The receptors here all came from a man in his forties or fifties in good health and CMV-seropositive.

The CDR3 bases are TGTGCCAGCAGTCTAGGATTTGGGGGGACCGGGGAGCTGTTTTTT. It codes for CASSLGFGGTGELFF. This chain joins TRBV28 and TRBJ2-2; maybe TRBD2 (6 bases). The length of the CDR3 is 15 residues. V lost 5 bases, J lost 5 bases, and 15 bases lay in between. Per the germline V gene, CDR1 is MDHEN and CDR2 is SYDVKM. Drawing the rest from reference TRBV28 and TRBJ2-2, the complete variable domain is DVKVTQSSRYLVKRTGEKVFLECVQDMDHENMFWYRQDPGLGLRLIYFSYDVKMKEKGDIPEGYSVSREKKERFSLILESASTNQTSMYLCASSLGFGGTGELFFGEGSRLTVL.

The CDR3 reads CASSLNSGGIMSGTDTQYF. For the CDR3, the DNA is TGTGCCAGCAGCTTAAACTCTGGCGGGATCATGTCAGGCACAGATACGCAGTATTTT. The chain recombines TRBV13 with TRBJ2-3, with D perhaps TRBD2 (6 bases). The germline V gene has CDR1 PRHDT and CDR2 FYEKMQ (reference sequence). Trimming removed 2 bases at V and 1 base at J, with 22 bases between. The length of the CDR3 is 19 residues.

CDR3 loop: CAWKQDSNQPQHF. The CDR3 DNA reads as TGTGCCTGGAAACAGGATAGCAATCAGCCCCAGCATTTT. This chain joins TRBV30 and TRBJ1-5, with D possibly TRBD1 on 5 matching bases. The CDR3 is 13 amino acids. Per the germline V gene, CDR1 is GTSNPN and CDR2 is SVGIG (reference sequence). The V end was cut by 4 bases, the J end by 0 bases, with 7 bases between. Variable domain in full (rest from reference TRBV30 and TRBJ1-5): SQTIHQWPATLVQPVGSPLSLECTVEGTSNPNLYWYRQAAGRGLQLLFYSVGIGQISSEVPQNLSASRPQDRQFILSSKKLLLSDSGFYLCAWKQDSNQPQHFGDGTRLSIL.

The rearrangement uses TRBV2 and TRBJ2-6, with D hard to call. CDR1 and CDR2 (germline): SNHLY, FYNNEI. This CDR3 contains 17 residues. V lost 1 base to trimming and J lost 0 bases, with 10 bases between them. This CDR3 is CASSEVRRISGANVLTF. DNA for the CDR3: TGTGCCAGCAGTGAAGTTCGGCGGATCTCTGGGGCCAACGTCCTGACTTTC.

The V and J genes are TRBV28 and TRBJ2-7, with 9 bases matching TRBD2. Trimming at V came to 4 bases and at J to 6 bases, leaving 1 base not matched to a gene. The CDR3 contains 12 residues. CDR1 is MDHEN, CDR2 SYDVKM, per germline. CDR3 loop: CASSSTSGEQYF. Written as DNA, the CDR3 is TGTGCCAGCAGTTCGACTAGCGGCGAGCAGTACTTC.

In its sample, this clone was seen a few times. The V and J genes are TRBV5-1 and TRBJ2-7; 8 bases are shared with TRBD1. V lost 4 bases, J lost 3 bases, and 9 bases stayed unmatched. This CDR3 has 15 amino acids. Germline loops: CDR1 SGHRS, CDR2 YFSETQ. In DNA, the CDR3 is TGCGCCAGCAGCCGAGGACAGGGAAGACGCTACGAGCAGTACTTC. Translating it yields CASSRGQGRRYEQYF.

The chain combines TRBV11-3 with TRBJ2-2; 13 nucleotides align to TRBD2. The germline gives CDR1 SGHNT, CDR2 YENEEA. The CDR3 contains 16 residues. V shed 6 bases and J 6 bases; nucleotides not matched to a gene: 7. Written as DNA, the CDR3 is TGTGCCAGCAGTATTGGACTAGCGGGAGCCCCCGGGGAGCTGTTTTTT. Translated: CASSIGLAGAPGELFF.

The rearrangement links TRBV5-1 to TRBJ1-5; D remains ambiguous. The V end lost 0 bases, the J end lost 2 bases, and 15 bases lay between the germline ends. Per the germline V gene, CDR1 is SGHRS and CDR2 is YFSETQ. The CDR3 runs to 17 residues. In DNA form, the CDR3 reads TGCGCCAGCAGCTTGGGGCCCGGGATGCGTGGCAATCAGCCCCAGCATTTT. Translated: CASSLGPGMRGNQPQHF.

This rearrangement joins TRBV30 to TRBJ1-2; 9 nucleotides align to TRBD1. The ends lost 3 bases at V and 8 bases at J; junction bases unmatched: 7. Looked up from germline, CDR1 is GTSNPN and CDR2 is SVGIG (reference sequence). CDR3 size: 13 residues. The CDR3 protein is CAWSHRGQWGYTF. CDR3 in DNA: TGTGCCTGGAGCCACAGGGGGCAGTGGGGCTACACCTTC. The full variable domain, completed using reference TRBV30 and TRBJ1-2, is SQTIHQWPATLVQPVGSPLSLECTVEGTSNPNLYWYRQAAGRGLQLLFYSVGIGQISSEVPQNLSASRPQDRQFILSSKKLLLSDSGFYLCAWSHRGQWGYTFGSGTRLTVV.

This chain links TRBV15 with TRBJ1-3; possible D gene TRBD1, 6 bases. Trimming removed 1 base at V and 1 base at J, with 11 bases between. Germline V gene lookup returns CDR1 LNHNV and CDR2 YYDKDF (reference sequence). This CDR3 has 16 residues. This CDR3 is CATSRVVGASGNTIYF. The DNA for the CDR3 is TGTGCCACCAGCAGAGTTGTGGGGGCATCTGGAAACACCATATATTTT. Using reference TRBV15 and TRBJ1-3 for the parts outside the CDR3, the full variable domain is DAMVIQNPRYQVTQFGKPVTLSCSQTLNHNVMYWYQQKSSQAPKLLFHYYDKDFNNEADTPDNFQSRRPNTSFCFLDIRSPGLGDTAMYLCATSRVVGASGNTIYFGEGSWLTVV.

This chain joins TRBV29-1 and TRBJ2-3; 7 bases fit TRBD2. V gave up 3 bases and J gave up 6 bases; unmatched junction bases: 12. CDR1 and CDR2 from the germline V gene are SQVTM and ANQGSEA. This CDR3 has 15 amino acids. CDR3 residues: CSVDGAGQEFDTQYF. CDR3 nucleotides: TGCAGCGTTGATGGAGCGGGGCAAGAATTCGATACGCAGTATTTT.

CDR3 sequence: CASSLGTASGTEAFF. The CDR3 DNA reads TGTGCCAGCAGCTTGGGGACAGCGTCGGGGACTGAAGCTTTCTTT. The chain uses TRBV5-4 and TRBJ1-1; perhaps TRBD1 as D (6 bases). The length of the CDR3 is 15 residues. Germline CDR1 SGHNT, CDR2 YYREEE (reference sequence). V lost 0 bases and J 5 bases, leaving 14 bases between the germline ends.

J is TRBJ2-1 and V is TRBV11-3, with 9 bases identical to TRBD1. V gave up 4 bases and J gave up 6 bases; unmatched junction bases: 7. The CDR3 is made up of 15 amino acids. CDR1 SGHNT and CDR2 YENEEA come from the germline V gene. CDR3 protein: CASSSGQGWGNEQFF. DNA for the CDR3: TGTGCCAGCAGCTCCGGACAGGGGTGGGGCAATGAGCAGTTCTTC. The variable domain in full, completed from reference TRBV11-3 and TRBJ2-1, reads EAGVVQSPRYKIIEKKQPVAFWCNPISGHNTLYWYLQNLGQGPELLIRYENEEAVDDSQLPKDRFSAERLKGVDSTLKIQPAELGDSAVYLCASSSGQGWGNEQFFGPGTRLTVL.

This chain links TRBV7-9 with TRBJ2-7; possible D gene TRBD1, 5 bases. The CDR3 sequence is 13 residues long. V was trimmed by 3 bases and J by 3 bases, leaving 9 bases between them. Germline V gene data show CDR1 as SEHNR and CDR2 as FQNEAQ (reference sequence). CDR3 coding DNA: TGTGCCAGCAGCTTTAGACAGAACTACGAGCAGTACTTC. The encoded protein is CASSFRQNYEQYF.

The J gene is TRBJ2-6, the V gene TRBV5-1; no clear D. V was shortened by 0 bases and J by 12 bases, with 10 bases between the two germline ends. Germline values: CDR1 SGHRS, CDR2 YFSETQ. CDR3 length: 13 amino acids. The CDR3 region has the DNA TGCGCCAGCAGCTTGGATACGGTCTCCGTCCTGACTTTC. Translation gives CASSLDTVSVLTF. The full variable domain, in which reference TRBV5-1 and TRBJ2-6 provide the parts outside the CDR3, is KAGVTQTPRYLIKTRGQQVTLSCSPISGHRSVSWYQQTPGQGLQFLFEYFSETQRNKGNFPGRFSGRQFSNSRSEMNVSTLELGDSALYLCASSLDTVSVLTFGAGSRLTVL.

V usage is TRBV7-8 and J usage is TRBJ2-1; TRBD2 agrees at 13 bases. Germline CDR1 SGHVS, CDR2 FQNEAQ. With V trimmed by 5 bases and J by 7 bases, 5 bases remained unmatched. The CDR3 has 15 amino acids. Here the CDR3 reads CASSAAGLAGNEQFF. CDR3 bases: TGTGCCAGCAGCGCTGCGGGACTAGCGGGGAATGAGCAGTTCTTC.

The CDR3 region has the DNA TGCGCCAGCAGCTTGGGACAGCCCAGCTCTGGAAACACCATATATTTT. It encodes CASSLGQPSSGNTIYF. V gene TRBV5-1 combines with J gene TRBJ1-3, with D possibly being TRBD1 (5 bases). CDR1 is SGHRS and CDR2 is YFSETQ in the germline V gene. The CDR3 is 16 amino acids. V was shortened by 0 bases and J by 0 bases, with 10 bases between the two germline ends.

The chain joins TRBV29-1 to TRBJ1-1, with TRBD1 identical over 9 bases. Per the germline V gene, CDR1 is SQVTM and CDR2 is ANQGSEA. The CDR3 is 13 amino acids. V was pared by 6 bases and J by 3 bases, with 5 bases of the junction left unmatched. CDR3 nucleotide sequence: TGCAGCGTACAGACAGGGGGGGACACTGAAGCTTTCTTT. It translates to CSVQTGGDTEAFF.

The CDR3 coding sequence is TGTGCCAGCAGGGGGGTCAGGGGCACTGGAAACACCATATATTTT. Protein sequence: CASRGVRGTGNTIYF. The chain has TRBV6-1 and TRBJ1-3; possibly TRBD1 for D (6 bases). V was trimmed by 6 bases and J by 2 bases, leaving 14 bases between them. This CDR3 region has 15 residues. The germline CDR1 and CDR2 sequences are MNHNS and SASEGT.

The chain is built from TRBV7-9 and TRBJ2-3; 12 positions agree with TRBD2. Germline CDR1 is SEHNR and CDR2 is FQNEAQ (reference sequence). J was trimmed by 5 bases and V by 4 bases; bases with no gene match: 7. This CDR3 has 16 amino acids. The CDR3 DNA follows: TGTGCCAGCAGCTCTCCGACTAGCGGGAGAGTAGATACGCAGTATTTT. Encoded protein: CASSSPTSGRVDTQYF.